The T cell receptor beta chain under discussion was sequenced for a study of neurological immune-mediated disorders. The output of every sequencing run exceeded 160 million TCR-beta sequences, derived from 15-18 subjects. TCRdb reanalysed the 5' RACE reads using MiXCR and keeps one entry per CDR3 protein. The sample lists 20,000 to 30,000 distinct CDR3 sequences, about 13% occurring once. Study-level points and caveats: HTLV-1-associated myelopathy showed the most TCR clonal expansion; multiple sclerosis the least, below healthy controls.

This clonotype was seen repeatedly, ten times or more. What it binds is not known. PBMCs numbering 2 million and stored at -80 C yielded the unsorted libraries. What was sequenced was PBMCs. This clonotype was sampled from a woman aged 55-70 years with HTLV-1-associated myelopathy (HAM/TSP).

The CDR3 protein is CATNGGGDQETQYF. The CDR3, as DNA: TGTGCCACCAACGGGGGGGGGGACCAAGAGACCCAGTACTTC. The chain couples TRBV15 to TRBJ2-5; the match to TRBD2 covers 8 bases. The V gene end was trimmed by 7 bases and the J gene end by 0 bases; junction bases not matched to a gene: 4. Germline V gives CDR1 LNHNV, CDR2 YYDKDF (reference sequence). The CDR3 has 14 residues.